The next 4 T cell receptor beta chains were all read from a single sample in a study of CD8 T cells in ankylosing spondylitis. TCRdb passed the 5' RACE reads through MiXCR, listing each CDR3 protein once. This table holds around 40,000 distinct CDR3 sequences, about 2.5% found once. Sequenced sample: blood, either unsorted or a sorted T cell fraction (not recorded which). The receptors derive from a male donor with ankylosing spondylitis or in good health (not recorded which).

This clonotype showed up many times. The chain carries TRBV9 and TRBJ1-2; D unresolved. The CDR3 is made up of 12 amino acids. With 5 bases removed from V and 4 bases from J, the gap between germline ends came to 9 bases. CDR1 is SGDLS, CDR2 YYNGEE, per germline. The CDR3 sequence: CASRDPSYGYTF. In DNA form, the CDR3 reads TGTGCCAGCAGAGACCCCTCCTATGGCTACACCTTC.

There are many counts of this clonotype. The chain is built from TRBV9 and TRBJ2-1; 8 nucleotides match TRBD2. V lost 4 bases and J lost 2; bases outside the gene matches: 5. The germline V gene encodes CDR1 SGDLS and CDR2 YYNGEE. CDR3 length: 15 amino acids. The CDR3 nucleotides are TGTGCCAGCAGCACCCGACTAGCGACCTACAATGAGCAGTTCTTC. Protein product: CASSTRLATYNEQFF.

This clonotype was found many times. The rearrangement uses TRBV9 and TRBJ2-7; 7 bases agree with TRBD1. This CDR3 region has 16 residues. Unmatched junction bases numbered 9, after V lost 0 bases and J lost 3 bases. The germline gives CDR1 SGDLS, CDR2 YYNGEE. The CDR3 DNA is TGTGCCAGCAGCGTAGAAGGGGCAGGGGGATACTACGAGCAGTACTTC. This codes for CASSVEGAGGYYEQYF.

This chain uses TRBV9 with TRBJ2-3; TRBD2 aligns across 14 bases. The trim removed 0 bases at V and 3 bases at J, leaving 6 bases unmatched. Germline CDR1 reads SGDLS; CDR2 reads YYNGEE. CDR3 size: 18 residues. The CDR3 region has the DNA TGTGCCAGCAGCGTAGTGGGACTAGCGGGAGAGAGGACAGATACGCAGTATTTT. Protein product: CASSVVGLAGERTDTQYF.